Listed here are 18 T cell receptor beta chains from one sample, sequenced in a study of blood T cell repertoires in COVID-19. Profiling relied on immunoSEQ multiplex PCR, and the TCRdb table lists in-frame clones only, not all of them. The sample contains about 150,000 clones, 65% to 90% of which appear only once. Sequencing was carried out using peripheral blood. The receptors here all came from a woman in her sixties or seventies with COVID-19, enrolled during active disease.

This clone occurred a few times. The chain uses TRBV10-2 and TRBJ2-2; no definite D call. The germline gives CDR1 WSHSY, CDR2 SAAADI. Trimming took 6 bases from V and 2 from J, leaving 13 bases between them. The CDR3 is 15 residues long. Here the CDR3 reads CASRLTSLNTGELFF. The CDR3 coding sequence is TGCGCCAGCAGATTGACAAGCCTCAACACCGGGGAGCTGTTTTTT.

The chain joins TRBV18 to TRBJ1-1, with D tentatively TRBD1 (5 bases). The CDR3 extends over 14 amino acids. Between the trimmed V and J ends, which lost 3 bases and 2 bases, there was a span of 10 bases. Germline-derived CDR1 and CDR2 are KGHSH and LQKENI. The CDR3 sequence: CASSPGQANTEAFF. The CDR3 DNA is TGTGCCAGCTCACCGGGGCAGGCCAACACTGAAGCTTTCTTT.

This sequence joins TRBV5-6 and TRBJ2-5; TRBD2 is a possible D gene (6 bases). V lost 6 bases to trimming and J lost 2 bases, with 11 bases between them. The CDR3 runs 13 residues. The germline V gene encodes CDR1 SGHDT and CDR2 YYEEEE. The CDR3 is CASTHSGQETQYF. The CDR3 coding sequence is TGTGCCAGCACCCATAGCGGACAAGAGACCCAGTACTTC.

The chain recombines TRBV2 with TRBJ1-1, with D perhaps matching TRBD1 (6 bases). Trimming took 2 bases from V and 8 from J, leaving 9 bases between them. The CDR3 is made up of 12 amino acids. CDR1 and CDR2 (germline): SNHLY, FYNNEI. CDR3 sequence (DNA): TGTGCCAGCAGTGAAACAGGGTACGAAGCTTTCTTT. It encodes CASSETGYEAFF.

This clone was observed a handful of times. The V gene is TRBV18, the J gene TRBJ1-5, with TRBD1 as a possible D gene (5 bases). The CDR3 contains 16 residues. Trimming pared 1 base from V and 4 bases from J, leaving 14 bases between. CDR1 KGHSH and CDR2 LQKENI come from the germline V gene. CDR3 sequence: CASSPQSGIGNQPQHF. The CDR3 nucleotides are TGTGCCAGCTCACCACAATCAGGGATAGGGAATCAGCCCCAGCATTTT.

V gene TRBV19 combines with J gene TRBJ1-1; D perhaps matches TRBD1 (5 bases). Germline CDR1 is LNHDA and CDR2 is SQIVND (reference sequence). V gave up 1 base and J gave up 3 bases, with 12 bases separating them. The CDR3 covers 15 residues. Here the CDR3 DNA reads TGTGCCAGTAGTATAGTGCCAGGGTCGGACACTGAAGCTTTCTTT. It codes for CASSIVPGSDTEAFF.

CDR3 in amino acids: CASSDRGNSNQPQHF. In nucleotides, the CDR3 is TGTGCCAGTAGTGATCGGGGAAATAGCAATCAGCCCCAGCATTTT. The V and J genes are TRBV19 and TRBJ1-5; D is uncertain. The CDR3 extends over 15 amino acids. V was clipped by 5 bases and J by 0 bases, with 11 bases between them. The V gene's germline CDR1 is LNHDA and CDR2 SQIVND (reference sequence).

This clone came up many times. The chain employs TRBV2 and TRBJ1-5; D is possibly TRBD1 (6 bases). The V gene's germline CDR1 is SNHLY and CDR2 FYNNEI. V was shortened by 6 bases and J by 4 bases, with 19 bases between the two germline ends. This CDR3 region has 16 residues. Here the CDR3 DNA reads TGTGCCAGCAGGAGCGATCCTACAGGGTGGAATCAGCCCCAGCATTTT. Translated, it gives CASRSDPTGWNQPQHF. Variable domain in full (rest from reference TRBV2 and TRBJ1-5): EPEVTQTPSHQVTQMGQEVILRCVPISNHLYFYWYRQILGQKVEFLVSFYNNEISEKSEIFDDQFSVERPDGSNFTLKIRSTKLEDSAMYFCASRSDPTGWNQPQHFGDGTRLSIL.

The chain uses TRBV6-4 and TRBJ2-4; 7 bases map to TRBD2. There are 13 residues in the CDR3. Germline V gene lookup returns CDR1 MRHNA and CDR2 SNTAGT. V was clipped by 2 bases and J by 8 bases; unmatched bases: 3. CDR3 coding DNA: TGTGCCAGCAGTGACCAGGGAGGGGACATTCAGTACTTC. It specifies CASSDQGGDIQYF.

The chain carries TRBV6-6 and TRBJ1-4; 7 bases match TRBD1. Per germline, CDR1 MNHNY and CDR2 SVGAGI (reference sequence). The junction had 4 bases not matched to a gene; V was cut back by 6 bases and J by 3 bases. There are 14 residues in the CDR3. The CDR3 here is CASRAGQSNEKLFF. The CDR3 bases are TGTGCCAGCAGGGCGGGACAGTCTAATGAAAAACTGTTTTTT.

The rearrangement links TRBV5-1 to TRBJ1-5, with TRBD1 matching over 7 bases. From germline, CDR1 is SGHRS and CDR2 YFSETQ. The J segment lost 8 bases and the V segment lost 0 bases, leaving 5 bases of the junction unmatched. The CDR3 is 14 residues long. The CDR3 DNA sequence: TGCGCCAGCAGCTTGGGAACAGGGGAGAAGCCCCAGCATTTT. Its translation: CASSLGTGEKPQHF.

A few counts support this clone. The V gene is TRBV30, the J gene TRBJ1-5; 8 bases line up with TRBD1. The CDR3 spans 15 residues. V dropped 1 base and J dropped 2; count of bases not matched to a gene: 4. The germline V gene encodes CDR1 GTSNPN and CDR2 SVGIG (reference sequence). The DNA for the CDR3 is TGTGCCTGGAGTGGACAGGGGAAGGGCAATCAGCCCCAGCATTTT. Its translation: CAWSGQGKGNQPQHF.

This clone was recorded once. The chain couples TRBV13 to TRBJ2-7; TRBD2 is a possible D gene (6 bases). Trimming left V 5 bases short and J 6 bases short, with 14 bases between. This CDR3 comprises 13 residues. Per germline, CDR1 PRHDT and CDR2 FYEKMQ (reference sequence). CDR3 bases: TGTGCCAGCAGCGCGACTAGTTCTGGCGAGCAGTACTTC. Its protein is CASSATSSGEQYF.

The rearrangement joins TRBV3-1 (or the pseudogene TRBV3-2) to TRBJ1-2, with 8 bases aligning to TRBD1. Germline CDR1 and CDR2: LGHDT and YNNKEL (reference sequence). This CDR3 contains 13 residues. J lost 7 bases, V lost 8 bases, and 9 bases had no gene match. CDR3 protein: CASGGQGVFGYTF. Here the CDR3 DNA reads TGTGCCAGCGGCGGACAGGGAGTATTTGGCTACACCTTC.

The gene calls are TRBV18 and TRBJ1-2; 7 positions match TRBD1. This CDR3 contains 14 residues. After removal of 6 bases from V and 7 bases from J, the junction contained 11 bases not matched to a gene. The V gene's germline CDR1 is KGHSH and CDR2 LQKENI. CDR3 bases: TGTGCCAGCTCCCGGGCAGGGGGAGAGATTGGCTACACCTTC. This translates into CASSRAGGEIGYTF.

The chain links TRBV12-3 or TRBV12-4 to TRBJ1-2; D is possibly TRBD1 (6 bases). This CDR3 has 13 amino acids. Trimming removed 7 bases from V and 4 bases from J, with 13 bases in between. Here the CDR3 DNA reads TGTGCCAGCACTCCGGACAGCTTCTATGGCTACACCTTC. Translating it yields CASTPDSFYGYTF.

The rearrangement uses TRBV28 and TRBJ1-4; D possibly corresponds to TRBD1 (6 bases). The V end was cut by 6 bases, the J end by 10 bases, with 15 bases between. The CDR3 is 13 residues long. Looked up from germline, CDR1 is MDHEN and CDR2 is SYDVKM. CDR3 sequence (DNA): TGTGCCAGCAGCACCCCTGGGACAATAAAACTGTTTTTT. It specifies CASSTPGTIKLFF.

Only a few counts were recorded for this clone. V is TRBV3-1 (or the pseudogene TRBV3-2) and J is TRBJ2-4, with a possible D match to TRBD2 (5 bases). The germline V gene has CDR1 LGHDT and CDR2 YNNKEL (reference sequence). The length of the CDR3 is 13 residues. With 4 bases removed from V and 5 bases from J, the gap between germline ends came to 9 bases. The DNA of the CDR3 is TGTGCCAGCAGCCCCCGAGCGGAAAACATTCAGTACTTC. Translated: CASSPRAENIQYF.